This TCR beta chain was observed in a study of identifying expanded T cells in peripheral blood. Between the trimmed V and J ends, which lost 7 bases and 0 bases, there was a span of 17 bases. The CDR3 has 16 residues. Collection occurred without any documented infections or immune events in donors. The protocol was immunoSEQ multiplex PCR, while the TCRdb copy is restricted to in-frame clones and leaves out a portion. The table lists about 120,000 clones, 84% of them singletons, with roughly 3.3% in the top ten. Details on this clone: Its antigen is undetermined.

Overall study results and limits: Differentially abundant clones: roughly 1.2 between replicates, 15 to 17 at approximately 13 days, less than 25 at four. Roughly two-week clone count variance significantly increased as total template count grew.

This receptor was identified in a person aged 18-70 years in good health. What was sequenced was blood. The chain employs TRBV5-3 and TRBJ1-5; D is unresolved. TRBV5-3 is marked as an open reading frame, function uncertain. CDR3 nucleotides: TGTGCCAGACCCACCGGAGACGGGGATAGCAATCAGCCCCAGCATTTT. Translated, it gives CARPTGDGDSNQPQHF.